This entry concerns a single T cell receptor beta chain. Its antigen target is currently unknown. No base qualities exist here, and no much larger clone lies one base off it. Including the terminal cysteine and phenylalanine, the CDR3 comprises 13 residues. Only the CDR3 DNA is retained, 39 bases long and in frame from the first base. The germline V gene encodes CDR1 SGHTA and CDR2 FQGNSA. V drops 4 bases and J drops 10 bases, leaving 13 bases in between. The collaborating institutions used their own protocols to collect whole blood in K2EDTA tubes. For TCRbeta analysis, collaborators shipped samples in one of three forms: frozen whole blood, isolated PBMCs, or DNA extracted from either of those sample types. This specimen comes from a study of blood T cell repertoires in COVID-19 (TCRdb year 2020). Background for the entire study: Collaborator samples came from the United States, Italy and Spain and covered acute and convalescent phases of COVID-19. The prospective study material was composed of cDNA or gDNA derived from T cells, B-cell-depleted T cells, or PBMCs. The dataset comprised deeply sampled blood TCRbeta repertoires from subjects exposed to, actively infected with, or recovered from COVID-19. A freely available public database, intended as a resource for researchers studying the immune response to SARS-CoV-2, is where the repertoires were released. The samples were drawn from two sources: the first 160 participants of the ongoing ImmuneRACE study, and over 950 subjects contributed by 6 global collaborators. A de-identified subject ID, COVID-19 status, age in years and sex were almost always included in the sample metadata. Where HLA class I and class II types were available, the types were taken from metadata supplied by the sample provider, not from assay-based typing.

Results the study describes overall, beyond this receptor: The amount of clinical and demographic metadata varied by source and participant and was provided uncurated.

TCRbeta CDR3 regions were amplified from genomic DNA using the immunoSEQ Assay, a bias-controlled multiplex PCR. Per the source publication's procedure: Within the assay, amplification of reference gene primers was used to estimate how many nucleated cells each sample contained. Sequence reads were collapsed and filtered to measure the absolute abundance of every unique TCRbeta CDR3 rearrangement. For each sample, productive Simpson clonality was calculated by taking the square root of Simpson's diversity index across productive rearrangements. TCRdb took this table from immuneACCESS and kept in-frame rearrangements with V and J called. Such tables lack part of the clones; where checked against another copy, unresolved V genes explain under half of the gap, and the rest is unexplained. V and J calls and clone size follow that table, whereas D and trimming were derived from the DNA. The sample has approximately 180,000 clones on record, roughly 91% of them singletons. Of the sample, about 4.2% falls within the top ten clones.

The sequence links TRBV7-2 to TRBJ1-4; TRBD1 is a weak D gene call, 5 bases matching. This sequence originates from a human donor in a cohort sampled during active COVID-19. Input material: peripheral blood. This receptor has the CDR3 CASSSSVGLKLFF. The bases read TGTGCCAGCAGCTCTAGCGTGGGGCTAAAACTGTTTTTT. Full variable domain (CDR3 extended with the reference TRBV7-2 and TRBJ1-4 proteins): GAGVSQSPSNKVTEKGKDVELRCDPISGHTALYWYRQSLGQGLEFLIYFQGNSAPDKSGLPSDRFSAERTGGSVSTLTIQRTQQEDSAVYLCASSSSVGLKLFFGSGTQLSVL.